These T cell receptor beta chains were read from a single sample in a study of CD8+ T cells in alopecia areata. The method was immunoSEQ multiplex PCR; TCRdb's version includes in-frame clones alone and lacks a portion of them. The sample lists under 200,000 clones, approximately 60% occurring once. Sequencing was performed on CD4+ T cells sorted from blood, taken at week 24, from a patient treated with tofacitinib. The source of these receptors is a human donor with alopecia areata. The CDR3 runs from the conserved cysteine through the conserved F or W. A D gene is named only where the DNA matches it firmly. The size field is filled for only some rows; it gives once, few, many or a size class.

TRBJ1-2,.,TRBV4-1,.,CASSQDGTYGYTF,TGCGCCAGCAGCCAAGATGGCACCTATGGCTACACCTTC
TRBJ1-5,TRBD1,TRBV7-9,.,CASSRTGTGSGSNQPQHF,TGTGCCAGCAGCCGGACTGGGACAGGGTCGGGAAGCAATCAGCCCCAGCATTTT
TRBJ1-4,TRBD1,TRBV7-9,.,CASSPTDRGGEKLFF,TGTGCCAGCAGCCCGACTGACAGGGGTGGTGAAAAACTGTTTTTT
TRBJ1-1,.,TRBV29-1,few,CSVEVYRTENTEAFF,TGCAGCGTTGAAGTATATCGGACCGAGAACACTGAAGCTTTCTTT
TRBJ1-6,.,TRBV2,.,CASSEGGGGSPLHF,TGTGCCAGCAGTGAAGGGGGTGGCGGGTCACCCCTCCACTTT
TRBJ2-1,.,TRBV25-1,.,CASSVMGGQFF,TGTGCCAGCAGTGTAATGGGGGGGCAGTTCTTC
TRBJ2-5,.,TRBV11-2,many,CASSLDLLSETQYF,TGTGCCAGCAGCTTAGATCTCCTTTCGGAGACCCAGTACTTC
TRBJ2-7,.,TRBV5-1,.,CASSGSDPREQYF,TGCGCCAGCAGCGGCAGCGACCCCCGGGAGCAGTACTTC
TRBJ1-2,.,TRBV30,.,CAWSGTGSGYGYTF,TGTGCCTGGAGTGGGACGGGGTCCGGCTATGGCTACACCTTC
TRBJ2-7,.,TRBV10-2,.,CASSESGQSRGEQYF,TGCGCCAGCAGTGAGTCAGGACAGTCGAGAGGGGAGCAGTACTTC
TRBJ2-3,TRBD2,TRBV4-1,.,CASSQARTSGGGRTDTQYF,TGCGCCAGCAGCCAAGCCAGGACTAGCGGGGGAGGACGCACAGATACGCAGTATTTT
TRBJ1-4,.,TRBV7-6,few,CASSNSATNEKLFF,TGTGCCAGCAGCAACAGTGCAACTAATGAAAAACTGTTTTTT
TRBJ1-1,TRBD1,TRBV30,.,CAWSSSGTGNTEAFF,TGTGCCTGGAGTTCATCCGGGACAGGGAACACTGAAGCTTTCTTT
TRBJ2-7,.,TRBV11-2,medium-sized,CASSLVGRVPMGEQYF,TGTGCCAGCAGCTTAGTAGGAAGGGTCCCTATGGGGGAGCAGTACTTC